This entry lists 27 T cell receptor beta chains sequenced from one sample in a study of siplizumab effects on memory and regulatory T cells. The antigens these receptors bind are not known. The assay was immunoSEQ multiplex PCR, and TCRdb's table has in-frame clones only and misses some. Found here are 15,000 to 20,000 clones, about 40% of them singletons; the top ten hold 6%. Coculture of mixed lymphocyte reaction cells was performed at 37°C for roughly 6 days. Sequencing input: CFSE-low (dividing) CD4+ T cells sorted from an allogeneic mixed lymphocyte reaction. These receptors were taken from a human donor in good health; the cells came from an allogeneic mixed lymphocyte reaction. Some clones in this sample may be carry-over from other donors' samples.

In this sample, this clone turned up a few times. The chain joins TRBV6-5 to TRBJ2-1; TRBD2 matches 9 bases. Trimming cost V 2 bases and J 4 bases; bases outside gene matches: 3. Germline assignment: CDR1 MNHEY and CDR2 SVGAGI. This CDR3 region has 15 residues. CDR3 sequence (DNA): TGTGCCAGCAGTTACGGGGGACTAGCTTACAATGAGCAGTTCTTC. Protein product: CASSYGGLAYNEQFF.

The chain combines TRBV10-3 with TRBJ2-1; TRBD2 matches 7 bases. Looked up from germline, CDR1 is ENHRY and CDR2 is SYGVKD. V gave up 6 bases and J gave up 8 bases; unmatched junction bases: 13. The CDR3 consists of 15 residues. CDR3 DNA: TGTGCCATCAGACCGGGACTACCCTCCAGCGATGAGCAGTTCTTC. Its protein product is CAIRPGLPSSDEQFF.

V gene TRBV10-3 combines with J gene TRBJ2-3; 7 bases are shared with TRBD1. The germline V gene has CDR1 ENHRY and CDR2 SYGVKD. With 2 bases clipped from V and 4 bases from J, the junction kept 9 bases outside the gene matches. The CDR3 length is 16 residues. As DNA, the CDR3 is TGTGCCATCAGTGAGATAGGGGGCATTATCGCAGATACGCAGTATTTT. Translating gives CAISEIGGIIADTQYF.

V and J are TRBV9 and TRBJ2-5; 14 nucleotides agree with TRBD2. Per the germline V gene, CDR1 is SGDLS and CDR2 is YYNGEE. This CDR3 has 16 amino acids. Losses at the gene ends were 0 bases for V and 2 bases for J; bases not matched to a gene: 0. CDR3 in DNA: TGTGCCAGCAGCGTAGGACTAGCGGGGGGGCAAGAGACCCAGTACTTC. It yields the protein CASSVGLAGGQETQYF. Using reference TRBV9 and TRBJ2-5 for the parts outside the CDR3, the full variable domain is DSGVTQTPKHLITATGQRVTLRCSPRSGDLSVYWYQQSLDQGLQFLIQYYNGEERAKGNILERFSAQQFPDLHSELNLSSLELGDSALYFCASSVGLAGGQETQYFGPGTRLLVL.

This clone turned up a few times. This chain connects TRBV5-1 to TRBJ2-7; D tentatively reads TRBD1 or TRBD2 (5 bases each). The germline V gene has CDR1 SGHRS and CDR2 YFSETQ. Trimming removed 4 bases at V and 3 bases at J, with 14 bases between. The CDR3 runs 14 residues. The CDR3 loop reads CASSPGPPIYEQYF. CDR3 DNA: TGCGCCAGCAGCCCGGGACCGCCGATCTACGAGCAGTACTTC.

The genes are TRBV19 and TRBJ1-1, with a possible D match to TRBD1 (6 bases). V was cut by 3 bases and J by 7 bases, with 18 bases left in between. The V gene's germline CDR1 is LNHDA and CDR2 SQIVND (reference sequence). The CDR3 has 15 amino acids. CDR3 nucleotides: TGTGCCAGTAGTATCACAGGGATAAGGGCACATGAAGCTTTCTTT. It yields the protein CASSITGIRAHEAFF.

The chain is built from TRBV27 and TRBJ2-7; D is undetermined. Germline V lookup: CDR1 MNHEY, CDR2 SMNVEV (reference sequence). V dropped 5 bases and J dropped 0 bases, with 11 bases sitting between them. The length of the CDR3 is 14 residues. The CDR3 bases are TGTGCCAGCAGTCCCCGGGTGAGCTCCTACGAGCAGTACTTC. It yields the protein CASSPRVSSYEQYF.

This CDR3 is CASRPPNTDTQYF. In DNA, the CDR3 is TGTGCCAGTAGGCCCCCGAACACAGATACGCAGTATTTT. The chain recombines TRBV19 with TRBJ2-3; D is uncertain. The CDR3 extends over 13 amino acids. Germline V gene sequence: CDR1 LNHDA, CDR2 SQIVND (reference sequence). The V gene lost 6 bases and the J gene lost 2 bases, with 9 bases spanning the gap.

This clone was detected a few times. This sequence joins TRBV6-5 and TRBJ2-7; the match to TRBD1 covers 9 bases. This CDR3 region has 15 residues. Per the germline V gene, CDR1 is MNHEY and CDR2 is SVGAGI. Germline trimming cut 6 bases from V and 9 bases from J; bases unmatched to any gene: 15. The CDR3 sequence is CASRGGQGSYEGQYF. CDR3 bases: TGTGCCAGCAGGGGTGGACAGGGGTCCTACGAAGGGCAGTACTTC.

This clone has a handful of counts. The J gene is TRBJ1-1, the V gene TRBV6-5; no reliable D call. There are 13 residues in the CDR3. V was clipped by 5 bases and J by 5 bases, with 12 bases between them. Germline V gene sequence: CDR1 MNHEY, CDR2 SVGAGI. In nucleotides, the CDR3 is TGTGCCAGCAGTCTCCTTCGAACAACTGAAGCTTTCTTT. This sequence encodes CASSLLRTTEAFF.

The rearrangement links TRBV9 to TRBJ2-5; TRBD2 might be the D (5 bases). This CDR3 contains 15 residues. Germline-derived CDR1 and CDR2 are SGDLS and YYNGEE. The germline V and J ends were trimmed by 1 base and 9 bases, with 19 bases remaining between them. For the CDR3, the DNA is TGTGCCAGCAGCGTAACGGGATTAGGGTCCGAGGCCCAGTACTTC. Translated: CASSVTGLGSEAQYF.

The V and J genes are TRBV21-1 and TRBJ2-3; TRBD2, the table's D call, lacks a check against the DNA. TRBV21-1 is an annotated pseudogene. The CDR3 sequence is 16 residues long. For the CDR3, the DNA is TGTGCCAGCAGCAAAGCGGACGGGGTGAGGACAGATACGCAGTATTTT. Translation gives CASSKADGVRTDTQYF.

This chain links TRBV6-5 with TRBJ1-2; no clear D. The germline gives CDR1 MNHEY, CDR2 SVGAGI. The CDR3 is 15 amino acids. Between the trimmed V and J ends, which lost 7 bases and 3 bases, there was a span of 18 bases. The CDR3 loop reads CASTTTSSGYYGYTF. DNA of the CDR3: TGTGCCAGCACCACCACCTCTTCAGGCTACTATGGCTACACCTTC.

This clone came up many times. The J gene is TRBJ2-7, the V gene TRBV5-1, with 7 bases that match TRBD2. The CDR3 has 16 residues. CDR1 is SGHRS, CDR2 YFSETQ, per germline. After removal of 0 bases from V and 3 bases from J, the junction contained 9 bases not matched to a gene. The CDR3 loop reads CASSLGGGRTNYEQYF. The CDR3 nucleotides read TGCGCCAGCAGCTTGGGGGGCGGGAGAACCAACTACGAGCAGTACTTC.

The chain links TRBV6-1 to TRBJ1-1; D might be TRBD1 (5 bases). Per the germline V gene, CDR1 is MNHNS and CDR2 is SASEGT. V was shortened by 6 bases and J by 4 bases, with 12 bases between the two germline ends. The CDR3 spans 13 residues. CDR3 coding DNA: TGTGCCAGCAGCCCTCGCGGGGGCACTGAAGCTTTCTTT. Translation gives CASSPRGGTEAFF.

The chain links TRBV9 to TRBJ2-3; 10 nucleotides line up with TRBD1. CDR1 and CDR2 from the germline V gene are SGDLS and YYNGEE. This CDR3 comprises 15 residues. J gave up 4 bases and V 4 bases, and 6 bases lay outside the gene matches. CDR3 DNA sequence: TGTGCCAGCAGCCCCCGGGACAGGGGTGCAGATACGCAGTATTTT. Amino acids: CASSPRDRGADTQYF.

The V and J genes are TRBV11-2 and TRBJ2-3; D perhaps matches TRBD2 (5 bases). V was shortened by 1 base and J by 1 base, with 12 bases between the two germline ends. This CDR3 is 16 amino acids long. Germline values: CDR1 SGHAT, CDR2 FQNNGV. In DNA form, the CDR3 reads TGTGCCAGCAGCTTAGTAGTGGGAGTTGGCACAGATACGCAGTATTTT. Translated, it gives CASSLVVGVGTDTQYF.

Regarding this clone: The junction departs from germline at one end; a sequencing error may be responsible. V usage is TRBV28 and J usage is TRBJ2-7, with D perhaps matching TRBD1 (5 bases). This CDR3 has 11 residues. CDR1 and CDR2 from the germline V gene are MDHEN and SYDVKM. Written as DNA, the CDR3 is TGTGCCATCAGTGCAGGGTACGAGCAGTACTTC. As protein: CAISAGYEQYF. Together with reference TRBV28 and TRBJ2-7, the CDR3 gives the full variable domain: DVKVTQSSRYLVKRTGEKVFLECVQDMDHENMFWYRQDPGLGLRLIYFSYDVKMKEKGDIPEGYSVSREKKERFSLILESASTNQTSMYLCAISAGYEQYFGPGTRLTVT.

This clone was seen a few times. This chain uses TRBV2 with TRBJ2-1, with TRBD2 matching 15 bases. Germline V CDR1 and CDR2: SNHLY, FYNNEI. The CDR3 runs to 15 residues. The junction had 1 base not matched to a gene; V was cut back by 6 bases and J by 4 bases. The CDR3 nucleotides read TGTGCCAGCAGCGGGACTAGCGGGGGGTACAATGAGCAGTTCTTC. It is translated as CASSGTSGGYNEQFF.

This clone was observed a handful of times. The chain carries TRBV4-1 and TRBJ2-1; 13 bases line up with TRBD2. V trimming: 2 bases; J trimming: 7 bases; junction bases outside the gene matches: 11. The CDR3 runs 18 residues. Germline values: CDR1 MGHRA, CDR2 YSYEKL. The CDR3 loop reads CASSQTPRTSGSKNEQFF. Written as DNA, the CDR3 is TGCGCCAGCAGCCAAACCCCCCGGACTAGCGGGAGTAAGAATGAGCAGTTCTTC.

The V gene is TRBV9, the J gene TRBJ2-7; TRBD1 or TRBD2 may be the D gene (6 bases each). With 3 bases removed from V and 3 bases from J, the gap between germline ends came to 10 bases. CDR3 length equals 13 residues. Germline V gives CDR1 SGDLS, CDR2 YYNGEE. This chain's CDR3 is CASSGGTNYEQYF. The CDR3 region has the DNA TGTGCCAGCAGCGGCGGGACAAACTACGAGCAGTACTTC.

This clone counts as medium-sized (0.01 to 0.1%). The J gene is TRBJ2-7, the V gene TRBV30; D is undetermined. The CDR3 has 12 amino acids. CDR1 is GTSNPN and CDR2 is SVGIG in the germline V gene (reference sequence). Between the trimmed V and J ends, which lost 2 bases and 4 bases, there was a span of 9 bases. CDR3: CAWSTGLYEQYF. The CDR3 DNA sequence: TGTGCCTGGAGTACGGGTTTATACGAGCAGTACTTC.

The rearrangement links TRBV6-6 to TRBJ2-1; 7 bases fit TRBD1. The CDR3 is 14 amino acids. J gave up 6 bases and V 5 bases, and 7 bases lay outside the gene matches. Germline V gene sequence: CDR1 MNHNY, CDR2 SVGAGI (reference sequence). In nucleotides, the CDR3 is TGTGCCAGCAGTCCCCCAGACAGGGTCAATGAGCAGTTCTTC. The encoded protein is CASSPPDRVNEQFF.

This chain joins TRBV11-1 and TRBJ2-1; 8 bases are shared with TRBD1. Unmatched junction bases numbered 5, after V lost 5 bases and J lost 2 bases. This CDR3 contains 15 residues. Germline loops: CDR1 SGHAT, CDR2 FQDESV (reference sequence). The CDR3 DNA sequence: TGTGCCAGCAGCACCTGGACAGGGACCTACAATGAGCAGTTCTTC. It is translated as CASSTWTGTYNEQFF.

V usage is TRBV6-5 and J usage is TRBJ1-3, with D tentatively TRBD1 (5 bases). The CDR3 extends over 15 amino acids. V dropped 2 bases and J dropped 0 bases, with 8 bases sitting between them. The germline V gene encodes CDR1 MNHEY and CDR2 SVGAGI. The CDR3 sequence: CASSYTGNSGNTIYF. DNA for the CDR3: TGTGCCAGCAGTTACACAGGCAACTCTGGAAACACCATATATTTT.

This clone occurred a few times. This chain connects TRBV5-1 to TRBJ2-3, with 9 bases fitting TRBD1. The germline CDR1 and CDR2 sequences are SGHRS and YFSETQ. The V gene end was trimmed by 3 bases and the J gene end by 2 bases; junction bases not matched to a gene: 4. CDR3 length: 15 residues. CDR3 bases: TGCGCCAGCAGCTCGGGACAGGGCGCCACAGATACGCAGTATTTT. Its protein product is CASSSGQGATDTQYF.

A few counts support this clone. The V call is TRBV4-2, the J call TRBJ2-7, with 10 bases matching TRBD2. CDR3 length equals 15 residues. With V trimmed by 4 bases and J by 4 bases, 7 bases remained unmatched. Germline V gives CDR1 LGHNA, CDR2 YNFKEQ. Written as DNA, the CDR3 is TGTGCCAGCAGCCTTTGGACTAGCGGTAGTTACGAGCAGTACTTC. This codes for CASSLWTSGSYEQYF.